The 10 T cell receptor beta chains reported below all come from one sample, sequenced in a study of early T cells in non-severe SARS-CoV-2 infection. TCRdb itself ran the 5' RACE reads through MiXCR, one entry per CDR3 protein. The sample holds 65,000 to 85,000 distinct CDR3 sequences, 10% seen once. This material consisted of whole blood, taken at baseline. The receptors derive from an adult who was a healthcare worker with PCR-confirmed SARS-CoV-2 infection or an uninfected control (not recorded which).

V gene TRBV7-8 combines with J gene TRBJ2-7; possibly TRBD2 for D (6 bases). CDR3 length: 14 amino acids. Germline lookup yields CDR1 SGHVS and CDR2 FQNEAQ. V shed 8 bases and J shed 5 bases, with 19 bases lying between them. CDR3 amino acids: CASVPPEGYHEQYF. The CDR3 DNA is TGTGCCAGCGTACCCCCGGAGGGGTACCACGAGCAGTACTTC.

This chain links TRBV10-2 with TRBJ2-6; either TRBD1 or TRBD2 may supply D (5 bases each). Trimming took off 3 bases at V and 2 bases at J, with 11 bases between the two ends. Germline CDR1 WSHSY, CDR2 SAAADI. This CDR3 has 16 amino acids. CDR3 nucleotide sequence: TGCGCCAGCAGTGAAGGGGACGTCGCTGGGGCCAACGTCCTGACTTTC. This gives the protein CASSEGDVAGANVLTF.

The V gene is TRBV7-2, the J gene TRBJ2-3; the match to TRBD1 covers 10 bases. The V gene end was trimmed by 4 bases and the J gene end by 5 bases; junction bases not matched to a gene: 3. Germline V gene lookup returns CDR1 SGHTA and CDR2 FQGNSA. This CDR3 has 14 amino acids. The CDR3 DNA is TGTGCCAGCAGCTCGACAGGGGGCATAGATACGCAGTATTTT. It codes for CASSSTGGIDTQYF.

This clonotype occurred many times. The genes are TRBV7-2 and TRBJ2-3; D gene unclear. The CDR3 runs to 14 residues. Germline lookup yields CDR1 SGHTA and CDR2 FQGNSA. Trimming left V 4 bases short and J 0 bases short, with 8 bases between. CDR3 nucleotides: TGTGCCAGCAGCTCGCCCGCCAGCACAGATACGCAGTATTTT. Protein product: CASSSPASTDTQYF.

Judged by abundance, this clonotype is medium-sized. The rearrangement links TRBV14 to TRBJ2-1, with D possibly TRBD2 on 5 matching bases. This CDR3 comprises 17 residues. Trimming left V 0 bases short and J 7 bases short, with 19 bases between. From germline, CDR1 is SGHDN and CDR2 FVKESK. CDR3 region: CASSQDLRGPWENEQFF. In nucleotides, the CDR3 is TGTGCCAGCAGCCAAGATCTGAGAGGCCCGTGGGAGAATGAGCAGTTCTTC.

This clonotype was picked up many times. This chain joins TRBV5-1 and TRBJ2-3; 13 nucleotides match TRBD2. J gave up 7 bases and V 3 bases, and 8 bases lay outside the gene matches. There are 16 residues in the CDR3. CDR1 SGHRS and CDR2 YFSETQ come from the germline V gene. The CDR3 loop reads CASSSRTSGSRYTQYF. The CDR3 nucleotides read TGCGCCAGCAGCTCCCGGACTAGCGGGAGTAGGTATACGCAGTATTTT. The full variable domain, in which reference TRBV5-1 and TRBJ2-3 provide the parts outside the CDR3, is KAGVTQTPRYLIKTRGQQVTLSCSPISGHRSVSWYQQTPGQGLQFLFEYFSETQRNKGNFPGRFSGRQFSNSRSEMNVSTLELGDSALYLCASSSRTSGSRYTQYFGPGTRLTVL.

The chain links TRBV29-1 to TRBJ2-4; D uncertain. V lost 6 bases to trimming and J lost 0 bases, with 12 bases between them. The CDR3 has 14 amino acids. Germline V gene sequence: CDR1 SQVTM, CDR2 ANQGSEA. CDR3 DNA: TGCAGCGTCCGACATGTACTAGCCAAAAACATTCAGTACTTC. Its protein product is CSVRHVLAKNIQYF.

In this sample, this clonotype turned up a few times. CDR3 DNA: TGTGCCAGCAGCCCGATGGGGGACACTGAAGCTTTCTTT. Translation gives CASSPMGDTEAFF. The chain couples TRBV7-9 to TRBJ1-1, with D possibly being TRBD1 (5 bases). The CDR3 runs to 13 residues. V shed 5 bases and J shed 3 bases, with 10 bases lying between them. Germline CDR1 is SEHNR and CDR2 is FQNEAQ (reference sequence).

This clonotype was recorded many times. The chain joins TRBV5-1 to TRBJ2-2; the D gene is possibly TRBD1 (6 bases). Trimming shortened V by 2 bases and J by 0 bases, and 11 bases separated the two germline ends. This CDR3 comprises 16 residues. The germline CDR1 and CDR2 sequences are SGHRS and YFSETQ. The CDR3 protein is CASSFSGAANTGELFF. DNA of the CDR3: TGCGCCAGCAGCTTTTCAGGGGCAGCGAACACCGGGGAGCTGTTTTTT.

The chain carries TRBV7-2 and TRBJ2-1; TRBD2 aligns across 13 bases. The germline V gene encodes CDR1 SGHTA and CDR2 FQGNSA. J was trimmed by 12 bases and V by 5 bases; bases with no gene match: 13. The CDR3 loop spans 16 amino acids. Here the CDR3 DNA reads TGTGCCAGCAGCGGACAGACTAGCGGGAGGTTACGGGGGCAGTTCTTC. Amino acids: CASSGQTSGRLRGQFF.